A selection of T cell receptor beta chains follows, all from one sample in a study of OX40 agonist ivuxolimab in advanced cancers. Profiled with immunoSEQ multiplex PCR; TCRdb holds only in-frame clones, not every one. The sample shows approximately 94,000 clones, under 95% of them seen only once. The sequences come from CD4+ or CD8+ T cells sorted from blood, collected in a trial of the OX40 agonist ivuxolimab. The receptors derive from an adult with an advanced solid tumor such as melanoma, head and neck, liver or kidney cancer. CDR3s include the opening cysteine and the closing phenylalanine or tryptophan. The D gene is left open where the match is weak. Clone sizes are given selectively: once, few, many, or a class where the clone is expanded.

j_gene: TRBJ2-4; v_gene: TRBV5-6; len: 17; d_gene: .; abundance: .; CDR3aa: CASSLRIAALAKNIQYF; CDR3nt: TGTGCCAGCAGCTTGAGGATAGCGGCCCTAGCCAAAAACATTCAGTACTTC
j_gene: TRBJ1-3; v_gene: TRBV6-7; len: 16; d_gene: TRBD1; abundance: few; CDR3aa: CASSYPRDRAGNTIYF; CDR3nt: TGTGCCAGCAGTTACCCCCGGGACAGGGCTGGAAACACCATATATTTT
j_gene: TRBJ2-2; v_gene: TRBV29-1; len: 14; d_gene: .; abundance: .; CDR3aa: CSVVGGGGTGELFF; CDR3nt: TGCAGCGTTGTTGGTGGAGGGGGAACCGGGGAGCTGTTTTTT
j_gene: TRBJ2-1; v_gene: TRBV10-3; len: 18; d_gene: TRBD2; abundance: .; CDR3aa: CAISESVGTSGTGNEQFF; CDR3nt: TGTGCCATCAGTGAGTCGGTAGGGACTAGCGGGACGGGCAATGAGCAGTTCTTC
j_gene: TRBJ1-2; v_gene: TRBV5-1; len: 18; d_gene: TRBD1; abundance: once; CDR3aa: CASSLEGTGGAINYGYTF; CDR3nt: TGCGCCAGCAGCTTGGAGGGGACAGGGGGCGCGATCAACTATGGCTACACCTTC
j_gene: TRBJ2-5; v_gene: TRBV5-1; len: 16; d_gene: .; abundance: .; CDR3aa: CASRHDLGLSQETQYF; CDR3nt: TGCGCCAGCAGGCACGATCTAGGGCTTTCACAAGAGACCCAGTACTTC
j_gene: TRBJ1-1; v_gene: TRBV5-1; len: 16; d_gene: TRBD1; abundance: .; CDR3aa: CASSPGTGVMNTEAFF; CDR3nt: TGCGCCAGCAGCCCTGGGACAGGGGTTATGAACACTGAAGCTTTCTTT
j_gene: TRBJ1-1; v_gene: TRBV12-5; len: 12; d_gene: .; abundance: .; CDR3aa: CASGPLWAEAFF; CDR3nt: TGTGCTAGTGGCCCGCTGTGGGCTGAAGCTTTCTTT
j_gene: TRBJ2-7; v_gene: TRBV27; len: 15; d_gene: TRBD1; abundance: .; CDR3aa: CASSSAGQGRYEQYF; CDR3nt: TGTGCCAGCAGTTCCGCCGGACAGGGAAGATACGAGCAGTACTTC
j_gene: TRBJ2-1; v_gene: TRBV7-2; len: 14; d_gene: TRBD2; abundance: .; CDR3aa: CASSLGGRGNEQFF; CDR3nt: TGTGCCAGCAGCTTAGGCGGGAGGGGGAATGAGCAGTTCTTC
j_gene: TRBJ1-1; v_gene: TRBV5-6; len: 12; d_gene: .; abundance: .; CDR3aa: CASSFGFAEAFF; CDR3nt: TGTGCCAGCAGCTTTGGGTTTGCTGAAGCTTTCTTT
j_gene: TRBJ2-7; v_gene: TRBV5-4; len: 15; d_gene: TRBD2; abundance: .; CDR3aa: CASSPGLAGAGEQYF; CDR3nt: TGTGCCAGCAGCCCGGGACTAGCGGGAGCGGGGGAGCAGTACTTC
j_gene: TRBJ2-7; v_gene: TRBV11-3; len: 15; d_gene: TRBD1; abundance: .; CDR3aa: CASSSPGQGGVEQYF; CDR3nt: TGTGCCAGCAGCTCCCCGGGACAGGGAGGTGTCGAGCAGTACTTC
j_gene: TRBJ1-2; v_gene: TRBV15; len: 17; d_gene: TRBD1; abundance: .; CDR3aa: CATSREGTGGISYGYTF; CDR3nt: TGTGCCACCAGCAGAGAGGGGACAGGGGGAATCAGCTATGGCTACACCTTC
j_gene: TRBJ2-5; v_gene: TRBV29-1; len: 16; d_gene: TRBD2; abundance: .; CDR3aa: CSVGPKDGRARETQYF; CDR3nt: TGCAGCGTTGGACCGAAGGACGGGAGGGCCAGGGAGACCCAGTACTTC
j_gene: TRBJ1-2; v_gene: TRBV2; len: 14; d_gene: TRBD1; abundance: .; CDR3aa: CASCTGRSGGGYTF; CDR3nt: TGTGCCAGCTGCACAGGGCGGTCAGGGGGTGGCTACACCTTC
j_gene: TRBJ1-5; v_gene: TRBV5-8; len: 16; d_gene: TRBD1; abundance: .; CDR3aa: CASSPGTGSINQPQHF; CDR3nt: TGTGCCAGCAGTCCCGGGACAGGGTCGATTAATCAGCCCCAGCATTTT
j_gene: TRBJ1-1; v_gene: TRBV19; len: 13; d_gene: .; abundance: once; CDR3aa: CASSISGVTEAFF; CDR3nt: TGTGCCAGTAGTATTTCTGGGGTGACTGAAGCTTTCTTT
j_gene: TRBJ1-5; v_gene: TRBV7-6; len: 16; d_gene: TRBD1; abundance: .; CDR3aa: CASSLAPGTGRQPQHF; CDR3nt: TGTGCCAGCAGCTTAGCGCCCGGGACAGGGCGGCAGCCCCAGCATTTT
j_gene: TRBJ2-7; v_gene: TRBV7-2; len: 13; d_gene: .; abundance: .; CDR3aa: CASSPGTFYEQYF; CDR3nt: TGTGCCAGCAGCCCAGGGACTTTTTACGAGCAGTACTTC
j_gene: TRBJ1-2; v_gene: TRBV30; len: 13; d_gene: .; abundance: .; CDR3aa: CAWVRGGGRGYTF; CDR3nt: TGTGCCTGGGTCCGAGGGGGAGGACGTGGCTACACCTTC
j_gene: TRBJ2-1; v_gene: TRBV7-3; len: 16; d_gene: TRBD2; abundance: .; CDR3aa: CASSSRTSGRRDEQFF; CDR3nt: TGTGCCAGCAGCTCCCGGACTAGCGGGAGAAGGGATGAGCAGTTCTTC
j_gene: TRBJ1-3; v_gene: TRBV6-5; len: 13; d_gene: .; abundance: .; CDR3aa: CASRSGTGNTIYF; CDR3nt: TGTGCCAGCAGGAGCGGGACGGGAAACACCATATATTTT
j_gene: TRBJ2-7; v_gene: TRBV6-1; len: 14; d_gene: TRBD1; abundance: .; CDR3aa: CASRLTGDLSEQYF; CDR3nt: TGTGCCAGCAGACTGACAGGGGATTTGTCCGAGCAGTACTTC
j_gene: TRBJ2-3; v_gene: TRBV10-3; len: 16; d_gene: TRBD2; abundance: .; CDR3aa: CAISVLAGGSTDTQYF; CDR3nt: TGTGCCATCAGTGTTCTGGCGGGAGGGAGCACAGATACGCAGTATTTT
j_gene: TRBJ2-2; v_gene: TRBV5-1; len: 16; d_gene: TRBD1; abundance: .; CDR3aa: CASSFFGTGGTGELFF; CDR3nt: TGCGCCAGCAGCTTTTTCGGGACAGGGGGTACCGGGGAGCTGTTTTTT
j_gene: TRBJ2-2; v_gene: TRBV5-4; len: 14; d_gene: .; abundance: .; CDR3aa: CASSFRAGHGELFF; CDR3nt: TGTGCCAGCAGCTTCCGTGCGGGTCACGGGGAGCTGTTTTTT
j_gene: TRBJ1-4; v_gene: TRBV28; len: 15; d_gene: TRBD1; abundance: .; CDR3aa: CASSLLSTGVEKLFF; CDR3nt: TGTGCCAGCAGTTTACTATCGACAGGGGTCGAAAAACTGTTTTTT
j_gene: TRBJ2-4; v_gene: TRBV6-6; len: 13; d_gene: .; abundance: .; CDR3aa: CASSQPHFDAQYF; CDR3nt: TGTGCCAGCAGTCAACCGCATTTTGACGCGCAGTACTTC
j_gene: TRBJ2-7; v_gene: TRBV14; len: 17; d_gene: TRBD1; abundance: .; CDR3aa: CASSQRQGTGQGYEQYF; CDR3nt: TGTGCCAGCAGCCAGCGACAAGGGACAGGGCAGGGCTACGAGCAGTACTTC
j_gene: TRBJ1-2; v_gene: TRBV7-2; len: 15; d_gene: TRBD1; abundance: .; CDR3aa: CASSRATGASYGYTF; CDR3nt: TGTGCCAGCAGCCGAGCGACAGGGGCCAGCTATGGCTACACCTTC
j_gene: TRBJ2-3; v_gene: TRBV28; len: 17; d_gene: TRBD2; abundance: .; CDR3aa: CASSRLAGALGTDTQYF; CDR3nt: TGTGCCAGCAGCCGACTAGCGGGAGCCCTCGGCACAGATACGCAGTATTTT
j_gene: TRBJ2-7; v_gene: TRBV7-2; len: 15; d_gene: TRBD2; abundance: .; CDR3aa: CASSLEAGVSYEQYF; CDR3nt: TGTGCCAGCAGCTTAGAAGCGGGAGTCTCCTACGAGCAGTACTTC
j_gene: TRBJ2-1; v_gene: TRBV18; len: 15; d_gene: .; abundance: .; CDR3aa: CASSPGFRSYNEQFF; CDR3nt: TGTGCCAGCTCACCAGGCTTTCGCTCCTACAATGAGCAGTTCTTC
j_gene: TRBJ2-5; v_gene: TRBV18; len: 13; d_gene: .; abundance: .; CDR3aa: CASSDSLQETQYF; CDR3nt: TGTGCCAGCTCAGACAGCCTACAAGAGACCCAGTACTTC
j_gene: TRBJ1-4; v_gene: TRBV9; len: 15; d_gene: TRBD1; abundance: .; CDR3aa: CASSANRGSNEKLFF; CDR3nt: TGTGCCAGCAGCGCCAACAGGGGTTCCAATGAAAAACTGTTTTTT
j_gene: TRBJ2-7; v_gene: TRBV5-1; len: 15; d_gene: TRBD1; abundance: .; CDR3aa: CASSSAGTGYYEQYF; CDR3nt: TGCGCCAGCAGCTCAGCCGGGACAGGGTACTACGAGCAGTACTTC
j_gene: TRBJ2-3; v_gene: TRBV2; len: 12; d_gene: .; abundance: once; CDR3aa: CASSVGTDTQYF; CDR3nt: TGTGCCAGCAGTGTCGGCACAGATACGCAGTATTTT
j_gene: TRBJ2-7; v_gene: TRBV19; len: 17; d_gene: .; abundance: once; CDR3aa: CASSIGGGSLRSYEQYF; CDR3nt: TGTGCCAGTAGTATAGGCGGAGGTAGCCTACGCTCCTACGAGCAGTACTTC
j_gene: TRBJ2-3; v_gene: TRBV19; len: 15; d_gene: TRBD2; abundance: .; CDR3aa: CASSRLAGRPDTQYF; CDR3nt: TGTGCCAGTAGTAGACTAGCGGGACGGCCAGATACGCAGTATTTT
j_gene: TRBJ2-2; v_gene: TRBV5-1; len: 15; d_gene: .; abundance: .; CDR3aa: CASSPRIVDTGELFF; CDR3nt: TGCGCCAGCAGCCCCCGGATAGTTGACACCGGGGAGCTGTTTTTT
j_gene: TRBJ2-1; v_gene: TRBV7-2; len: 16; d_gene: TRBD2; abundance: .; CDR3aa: CASSPLAGDSYNEQFF; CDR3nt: TGTGCCAGCAGCCCTCTAGCGGGAGACTCCTACAATGAGCAGTTCTTC
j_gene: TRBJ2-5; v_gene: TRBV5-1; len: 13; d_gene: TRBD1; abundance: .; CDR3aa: CASSLTGAETQYF; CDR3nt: TGCGCCAGCAGCCTGACAGGGGCAGAGACCCAGTACTTC
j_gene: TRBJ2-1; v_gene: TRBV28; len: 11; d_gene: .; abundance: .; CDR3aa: CASTLGDEQFF; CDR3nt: TGTGCCAGCACCTTGGGAGATGAGCAGTTCTTC
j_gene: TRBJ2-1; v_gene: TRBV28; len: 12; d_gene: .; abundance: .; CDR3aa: CASSLSDYEQFF; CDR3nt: TGTGCCAGCAGTTTATCGGACTACGAGCAGTTCTTC
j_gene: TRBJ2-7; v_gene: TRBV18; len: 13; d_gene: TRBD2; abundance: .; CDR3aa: CASSSGLQEEQYF; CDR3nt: TGTGCCAGCTCATCGGGACTACAAGAGGAGCAGTACTTC
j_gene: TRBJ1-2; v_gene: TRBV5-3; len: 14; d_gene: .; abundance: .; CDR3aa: CARSLGGGRDGYTF; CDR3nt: TGTGCCAGAAGCTTGGGCGGGGGAAGGGATGGCTACACCTTC
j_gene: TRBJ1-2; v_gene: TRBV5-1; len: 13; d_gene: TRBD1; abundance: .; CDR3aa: CASSEDREDGYTF; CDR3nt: TGCGCCAGCAGCGAGGACAGGGAGGATGGCTACACCTTC
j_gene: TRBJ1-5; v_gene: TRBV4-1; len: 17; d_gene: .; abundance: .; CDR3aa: CASSQVLDNRGNQPQHF; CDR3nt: TGCGCCAGCAGCCAAGTACTAGATAACAGAGGCAATCAGCCCCAGCATTTT
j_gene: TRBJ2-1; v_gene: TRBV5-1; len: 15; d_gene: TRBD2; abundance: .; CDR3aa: CASSSTSGSYNEQFF; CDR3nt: TGCGCCAGCAGCTCGACTAGCGGGAGTTACAATGAGCAGTTCTTC
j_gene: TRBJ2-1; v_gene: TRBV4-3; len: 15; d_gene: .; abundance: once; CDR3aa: CASSQEEAAYNEQFF; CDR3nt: TGCGCCAGCAGCCAAGAAGAAGCGGCATACAATGAGCAGTTCTTC
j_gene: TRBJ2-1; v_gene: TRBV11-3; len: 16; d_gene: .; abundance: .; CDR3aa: CASSSFRVSSYNEQFF; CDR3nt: TGTGCCAGCAGCTCTTTTCGGGTTAGCTCCTACAATGAGCAGTTCTTC
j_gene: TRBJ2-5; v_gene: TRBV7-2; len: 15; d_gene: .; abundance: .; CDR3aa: CASSLGARPLETQYF; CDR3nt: TGTGCCAGCAGCTTGGGGGCGCGCCCTTTAGAGACCCAGTACTTC
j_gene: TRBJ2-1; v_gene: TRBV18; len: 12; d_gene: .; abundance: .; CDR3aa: CASSPRQNEQFF; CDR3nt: TGTGCCAGCTCACCACGGCAAAATGAGCAGTTCTTC
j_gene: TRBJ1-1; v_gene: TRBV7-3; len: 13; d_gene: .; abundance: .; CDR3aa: CASSPGLNTEAFF; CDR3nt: TGTGCCAGCAGCCCCGGACTTAACACTGAAGCTTTCTTT
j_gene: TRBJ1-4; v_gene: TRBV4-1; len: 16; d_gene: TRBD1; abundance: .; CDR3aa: CASSQSITGGDEKLFF; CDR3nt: TGCGCCAGCAGCCAAAGCATAACAGGGGGCGATGAAAAACTGTTTTTT
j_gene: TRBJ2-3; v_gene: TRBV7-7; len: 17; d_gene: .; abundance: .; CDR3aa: CASCTRSGAGRTDTQYF; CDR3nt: TGTGCTAGCTGCACTAGGTCGGGGGCTGGTAGGACAGATACGCAGTATTTT